A single sample gave rise to the 13 T cell receptor beta chains below, sequenced in a study of identical twins. One entry per CDR3 protein, called by TCRdb with MiXCR from the 5' RACE reads. The sample lists nearly 200,000 distinct CDR3 sequences; approximately 16% were seen once. The same specimen was also included in a second study, on T cells expressing NK-cell markers.

The material sequenced was CD8+ T cells sorted from blood. The receptors here all came from a woman between 18 and 29 years old in good health.

V and J are TRBV10-1 and TRBJ1-2, with D unclear. CDR3 length equals 13 residues. Germline V gene sequence: CDR1 WNHNN, CDR2 SYGVQD (reference sequence). The V end lost 2 bases, the J end lost 4 bases, and 8 bases lay between the germline ends. CDR3 DNA: TGCGCCAGCAGTGAGGATTTGGGCTATGGCTACACCTTC. Translated, it gives CASSEDLGYGYTF.

This clonotype was seen more than once but under ten times. The chain joins TRBV7-3 to TRBJ2-7; D gene uncertain. The V and J ends lost 5 bases and 6 bases respectively, with 14 bases between them. There are 13 residues in the CDR3. Germline V gene data show CDR1 as SGHTA and CDR2 as FQGTGA. CDR3 sequence reads: CASSPGIAGEQYF. Here the CDR3 DNA reads TGTGCCAGCAGCCCCGGTATAGCTGGCGAGCAGTACTTC.

The chain combines TRBV19 with TRBJ1-5, with a weak D call TRBD1 (5 bases). Germline values: CDR1 LNHDA, CDR2 SQIVND (reference sequence). Deletions cut 2 bases from V and 5 bases from J, with 13 bases between. The CDR3 sequence is 15 residues long. The CDR3 loop is CASSIQGWIDQPQHF. CDR3 nucleotide sequence: TGTGCCAGTAGTATACAGGGATGGATTGATCAGCCCCAGCATTTT.

The chain is built from TRBV5-5 and TRBJ1-2, with D perhaps matching TRBD1 (6 bases). V shed 4 bases and J shed 10 bases, with 20 bases lying between them. CDR1 is SGHKS and CDR2 is YYEKEE in the germline V gene (reference sequence). The CDR3 is 14 residues long. As DNA, the CDR3 is TGTGCCAGCAGCCTTTACAAGGGGGTTTCCTCCTACACCTTC. It translates to CASSLYKGVSSYTF.

This sequence joins TRBV20-1 and TRBJ2-1; 10 bases are shared with TRBD2. CDR3 length equals 14 residues. The trim removed 6 bases at V and 3 bases at J, leaving 5 bases unmatched. Per germline, CDR1 DFQATT and CDR2 SNEGSKA (reference sequence). The CDR3 reads CSAWTSGNYNEQFF. The CDR3 DNA follows: TGCAGTGCGTGGACTAGCGGAAACTACAATGAGCAGTTCTTC.

Written as DNA, the CDR3 is TGTGCCAGCAGTTTAACCCCAGAGAGTGAAGGGGGGTTTCAAGAGACCCAGTACTTC. This sequence encodes CASSLTPESEGGFQETQYF. The J gene is TRBJ2-5, the V gene TRBV12-3 or TRBV12-4; D possibly uses TRBD1 or TRBD2 (6 bases each). Between the trimmed V and J ends, which lost 2 bases and 2 bases, there was a span of 24 bases. The CDR3 is 19 amino acids.

This clonotype was detected a few times. The chain combines TRBV29-1 with TRBJ2-2, with D perhaps TRBD2 (6 bases). Between the trimmed V and J ends, which lost 3 bases and 5 bases, there was a span of 10 bases. This CDR3 contains 13 residues. Looked up from germline, CDR1 is SQVTM and CDR2 is ANQGSEA. The CDR3, as DNA: TGCAGCGTTGATCTTAGCGGTACCGGGGAGCTGTTTTTT. Its protein is CSVDLSGTGELFF.

In its sample, this clonotype was seen many times. The chain has TRBV20-1 and TRBJ1-2; D may be TRBD1 (6 bases). CDR3 length equals 16 residues. Looked up from germline, CDR1 is DFQATT and CDR2 is SNEGSKA (reference sequence). Trimming pared 4 bases from V and 6 bases from J, leaving 24 bases between. CDR3 sequence reads: CSANPGAQGRGHGYTF. The CDR3 DNA is TGCAGTGCTAACCCGGGGGCACAGGGAAGAGGCCATGGCTACACCTTC.

The chain recombines TRBV6-1 with TRBJ2-6; D gene ambiguous. The V gene lost 3 bases and the J gene lost 3 bases, with 12 bases spanning the gap. Germline loops: CDR1 MNHNS, CDR2 SASEGT. The CDR3 loop spans 16 amino acids. As DNA, the CDR3 is TGTGCCAGCAGTGATCCCGGAGCTGGTGGGGCCAACGTCCTGACTTTC. This encodes CASSDPGAGGANVLTF.

The chain has TRBV11-2 and TRBJ2-7; D gene uncertain. The CDR3 has 12 amino acids. Per germline, CDR1 SGHAT and CDR2 FQNNGV. With 5 bases removed from V and 9 bases from J, the gap between germline ends came to 14 bases. The chain's CDR3 is CASSLGSVPQYF. The DNA for the CDR3 is TGTGCCAGCAGCCTGGGTAGTGTCCCGCAGTACTTC.

This clonotype occurred a few times. The chain joins TRBV7-7 to TRBJ2-7, with D possibly being TRBD1 or TRBD2 (5 bases each). Trimming took off 10 bases at V and 0 bases at J, with 19 bases between the two ends. The CDR3 length is 15 residues. Germline V lookup: CDR1 SSHAT, CDR2 FNYEAQ (reference sequence). The CDR3 here is CATGAGPGRSYEQYF. CDR3 in DNA: TGTGCCACCGGGGCGGGCCCCGGGCGCTCCTACGAGCAGTACTTC.

The chain combines TRBV15 with TRBJ2-2; tentatively, D is TRBD2 (5 bases). CDR1 is LNHNV and CDR2 is YYDKDF in the germline V gene (reference sequence). CDR3 length equals 14 residues. Trimming cost V 0 bases and J 5 bases, with 7 bases left between them. CDR3 bases: TGTGCCACCAGCAGAGATAGAGGGACCGGGGAGCTGTTTTTT. Its translation: CATSRDRGTGELFF.

This clonotype has a handful of counts. The V and J genes are TRBV15 and TRBJ2-3; 7 bases are shared with TRBD1. This CDR3 spans 15 amino acids. Germline CDR1 LNHNV, CDR2 YYDKDF (reference sequence). V lost 5 bases, J lost 6 bases, and 11 bases stayed unmatched. The CDR3 bases are TGTGCCACCAGCGGCCGACAGGGTGTTAGGGATACGCAGTATTTT. Translated, it gives CATSGRQGVRDTQYF.